This T cell receptor beta chain was obtained from a study of T cell repertoires and HLA-DP antigens. Deep-resolution sequencing targeted approximately 220,000 T cell genomes in pre-culture CD4+ samples. Profiling relied on immunoSEQ multiplex PCR, and the TCRdb table lists in-frame clones only, not all of them. The profile shows approximately 86,000 clones, around 86% of them singletons. In the case of this clone: The target antigen is unknown.

CDR1 and CDR2 (germline): SGHTS, YDEGEE. The CDR3 is 13 amino acids. With 3 bases removed from V and 5 bases from J, the gap between germline ends came to 12 bases. The sample was CD4+ T cells from PBMCs. The chain carries TRBV5-8 and TRBJ2-7; D remains ambiguous. The receptor was isolated from a man in his forties or fifties in good health and CMV-seronegative. The CDR3 bases are TGTGCCAGCAGCTGGCATGGAGCGAACGAGCAGTACTTC. Amino acid sequence: CASSWHGANEQYF.